One sample yielded the 12 T cell receptor beta chains listed below, sequenced in a study of blood T cell repertoires in COVID-19. Produced via immunoSEQ multiplex PCR; TCRdb's table is partial and in-frame only. The sample contains 200,000 to 300,000 clones, 75% to 85% of which appear only once. Sequences were obtained from peripheral blood. These receptor sequences come from a woman aged 70-85 years with acute or convalescent COVID-19.

V gene TRBV24-1 combines with J gene TRBJ1-2, with D hard to call. This CDR3 is 14 amino acids long. Between the trimmed V and J ends, which lost 3 bases and 3 bases, there was a span of 10 bases. Germline assignment: CDR1 KGHDR and CDR2 SFDVKD. CDR3 coding DNA: TGTGCCACCAGTGATGGAGCGGGCCACTATGGCTACACCTTC. Its translation: CATSDGAGHYGYTF.

The chain employs TRBV5-1 and TRBJ1-1; D not certain. Trimming stripped 4 bases from V and 5 bases from J, with 15 bases between. The CDR3 consists of 14 residues. The germline V gene encodes CDR1 SGHRS and CDR2 YFSETQ. The CDR3, as DNA: TGCGCCAGCAGCCAACCGGAGGGTTGGACTGAAGCTTTCTTT. Translated, it gives CASSQPEGWTEAFF.

The rearrangement links TRBV19 to TRBJ2-1; TRBD1 is a possible D gene (5 bases). With 4 bases removed from V and 6 bases from J, the gap between germline ends came to 16 bases. CDR3 length: 15 residues. CDR1 and CDR2 (germline): LNHDA, SQIVND (reference sequence). The CDR3 nucleotides are TGTGCCAGTAGTACCTACGACGCTAGGGGCAATGAGCAGTTCTTC. It codes for CASSTYDARGNEQFF.

V usage is TRBV19 and J usage is TRBJ2-1, with 11 bases matching TRBD2. Per germline, CDR1 LNHDA and CDR2 SQIVND (reference sequence). The V segment lost 7 bases and the J segment 5 bases; nucleotides outside the gene matches: 10. The CDR3 covers 16 residues. In nucleotides, the CDR3 is TGTGCCAGTATGCCCGGAATTAGCGGGGGGGACAATGAGCAGTTCTTC. It encodes CASMPGISGGDNEQFF.

This rearrangement joins TRBV11-2 to TRBJ1-3, with D tentatively TRBD1 (6 bases). The germline V and J ends were trimmed by 0 bases and 2 bases, with 14 bases remaining between them. From germline, CDR1 is SGHAT and CDR2 FQNNGV. The CDR3 consists of 17 residues. The CDR3 spells CASSLDLGGLTGNTIYF. The DNA for the CDR3 is TGTGCCAGCAGCTTAGATCTCGGGGGGCTTACTGGAAACACCATATATTTT.

The chain links TRBV6-2 or TRBV6-3 to TRBJ2-7; D might be TRBD2 (5 bases). Germline V CDR1 and CDR2: MNHEY, SVGEGT. The CDR3 consists of 15 residues. Trimming took 5 bases from V and 6 from J, leaving 20 bases between them. The CDR3 is CASSTLVPLPREQYF. The CDR3 DNA is TGTGCCAGCAGTACACTAGTTCCCCTACCCCGCGAGCAGTACTTC.

This chain links TRBV18 with TRBJ1-2; D is possibly TRBD1 (6 bases). CDR1 is KGHSH and CDR2 is LQKENI in the germline V gene. This CDR3 is 14 amino acids long. Trimming shortened V by 3 bases and J by 6 bases, and 14 bases separated the two germline ends. The CDR3 spells CASSPSQGIDGYTF. CDR3 in DNA: TGTGCCAGCTCACCTTCCCAGGGGATAGATGGCTACACCTTC. The full variable domain, in which reference TRBV18 and TRBJ1-2 provide the parts outside the CDR3, is NAGVMQNPRHLVRRRGQEARLRCSPMKGHSHVYWYRQLPEEGLKFMVYLQKENIIDESGMPKERFSAEFPKEGPSILRIQQVVRGDSAAYFCASSPSQGIDGYTFGSGTRLTVV.

The rearrangement uses TRBV18 and TRBJ2-2; 10 bases fit TRBD1. Unmatched junction bases numbered 6, after V lost 6 bases and J lost 2 bases. Germline V lookup: CDR1 KGHSH, CDR2 LQKENI. The CDR3 is 16 amino acids. CDR3 residues: CASSGRDRGNTGELFF. As DNA, the CDR3 is TGTGCCAGCTCCGGCCGGGACAGGGGAAACACCGGGGAGCTGTTTTTT.

This clone was counted a single time. This rearrangement joins TRBV6-1 to TRBJ1-6, with D maybe TRBD1 (6 bases). V was pared by 2 bases and J by 9 bases, with 14 bases between. There are 15 residues in the CDR3. Per the germline V gene, CDR1 is MNHNS and CDR2 is SASEGT. As DNA, the CDR3 is TGTGCCAGCAGTGAAACAGGGAATTTCATTTCACCCCTCCACTTT. Translated, it gives CASSETGNFISPLHF.

V usage is TRBV10-3 and J usage is TRBJ1-1; a possible D gene is TRBD1 (5 bases). V dropped 0 bases and J dropped 2 bases, with 10 bases sitting between them. CDR3 length: 15 residues. Germline assignment: CDR1 ENHRY and CDR2 SYGVKD. The CDR3 loop reads CAISESGRTNTEAFF. The CDR3 nucleotides read TGTGCCATCAGTGAGTCGGGGCGGACCAACACTGAAGCTTTCTTT.

The table lists this clone with a few counts. The chain is built from TRBV2 and TRBJ1-5; D possibly corresponds to TRBD1 (5 bases). The CDR3 is made up of 15 amino acids. Germline CDR1 and CDR2: SNHLY and FYNNEI. V shed 6 bases and J shed 4 bases, with 16 bases lying between them. The CDR3 spells CASRAQTATNQPQHF. The CDR3 nucleotides read TGTGCCAGCAGGGCCCAGACAGCCACGAATCAGCCCCAGCATTTT.

The genes are TRBV5-8 and TRBJ1-4, with 9 bases fitting TRBD1. V was pared by 2 bases and J by 0 bases, with 2 bases of the junction left unmatched. Germline lookup yields CDR1 SGHTS and CDR2 YDEGEE. The CDR3 is made up of 16 amino acids. The CDR3 region is CASSLGQGTTNEKLFF. CDR3 bases: TGTGCCAGCAGCTTAGGACAGGGGACAACTAATGAAAAACTGTTTTTT.